Listed below are T cell receptor beta chains from one sample, sequenced in a study of post-analysis software for immune sequencing data. TCRdb re-derived calls from the PCR reads in MiXCR, one entry per CDR3 protein. Of about 810,000 distinct CDR3 sequences in the sample, about 57% were seen once. The sample comprised blood. The receptor source for this set is a girl aged 5-17 years with multiple sclerosis. CDR3s leave out the opening cysteine and the closing phenylalanine or tryptophan. D genes are given only for firm matches.

>TRBJ2-3|TRBD1|TRBV10-3
AIRDRDAASTDTQY
>TRBJ2-3|-|TRBV5-1
ASSRPGPSDTQY
>TRBJ2-1|-|TRBV20-1
SATRDYSYNEQF
>TRBJ2-7|-|TRBV20-1
SAILFVSDSYEQY
>TRBJ2-1|-|TRBV2
ASKEGTPGVSEQF
>TRBJ2-4|-|TRBV7-9
ASSDLDRRGIQY
>TRBJ2-5|-|TRBV7-2
ASSLEVGRGETQY
>TRBJ2-3|TRBD2|TRBV7-2
ASSQPGLAGVHTDTQY
>TRBJ1-1|TRBD1|TRBV12-5
ASGRTGDPEAF
>TRBJ2-3|-|TRBV14
ASSQDGGSTDTQY
>TRBJ1-3|TRBD1|TRBV20-1
SATGQGVLSGNTIY
>TRBJ2-4|-|TRBV20-1
SARDPWGPKNIQY
>TRBJ2-1|-|TRBV5-1
ASSQRQGGNEQF
>TRBJ2-5|TRBD2|TRBV6-1
ASSDPLAGVRETQY
>TRBJ2-1|TRBD1|TRBV5-1
AGSVTGGIYNEQF
>TRBJ2-5|TRBD1|TRBV27
ASKIYSQGAGETQY
>TRBJ1-6|TRBD1|TRBV3-1
ASSQLGTALAPLH